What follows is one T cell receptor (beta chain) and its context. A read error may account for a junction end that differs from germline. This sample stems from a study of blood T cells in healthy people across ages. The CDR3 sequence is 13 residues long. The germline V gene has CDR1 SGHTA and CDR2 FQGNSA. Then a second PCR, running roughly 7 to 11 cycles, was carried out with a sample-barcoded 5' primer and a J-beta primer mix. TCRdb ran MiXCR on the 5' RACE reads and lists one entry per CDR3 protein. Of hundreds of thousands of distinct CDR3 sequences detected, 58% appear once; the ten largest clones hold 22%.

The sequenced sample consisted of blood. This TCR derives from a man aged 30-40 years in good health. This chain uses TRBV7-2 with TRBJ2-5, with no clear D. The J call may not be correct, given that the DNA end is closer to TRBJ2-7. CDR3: CAGSLDSRVEQYF. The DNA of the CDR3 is TGTGCCGGCAGCTTAGATAGTCGCGTCGAGCAGTACTTC.